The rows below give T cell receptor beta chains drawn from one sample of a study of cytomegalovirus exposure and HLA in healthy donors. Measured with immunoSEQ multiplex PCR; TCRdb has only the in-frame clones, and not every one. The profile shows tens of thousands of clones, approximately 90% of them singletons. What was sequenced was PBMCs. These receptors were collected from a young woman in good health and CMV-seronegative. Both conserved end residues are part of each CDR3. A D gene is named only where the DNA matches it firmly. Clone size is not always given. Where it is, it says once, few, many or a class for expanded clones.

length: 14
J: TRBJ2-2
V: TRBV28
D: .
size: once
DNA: TGTGCCTCCTCTGGGGGGGCGAGCACCGGGGAGCTGTTTTTT
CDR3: CASSGGASTGELFF

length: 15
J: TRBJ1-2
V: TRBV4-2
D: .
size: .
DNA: TGTGCCAGCAGCCAAGATGAGGCAGGGCTCTATGGCTACACCTTC
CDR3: CASSQDEAGLYGYTF

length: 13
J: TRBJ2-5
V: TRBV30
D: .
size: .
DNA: TGTGCCTGGAGTGCGGTAACGATAGAGACCCAGTACTTC
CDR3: CAWSAVTIETQYF

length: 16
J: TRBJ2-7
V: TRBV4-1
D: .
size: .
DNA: TGCGCCAGCAGCCATTTAACGGGCGGGTCATCCTACGAGCAGTACTTC
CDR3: CASSHLTGGSSYEQYF

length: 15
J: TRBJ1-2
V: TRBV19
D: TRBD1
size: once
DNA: TGTGCCAGTAGTCAGGGACAGGGATCTAACTATGGCTACACCTTC
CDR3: CASSQGQGSNYGYTF

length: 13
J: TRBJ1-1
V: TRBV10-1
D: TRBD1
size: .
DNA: TGCGCCAGCAGCGAGACACCGGGACAGGGAACTTTCTTT
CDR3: CASSETPGQGTFF

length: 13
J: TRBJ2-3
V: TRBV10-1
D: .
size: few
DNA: TGCGCCAGCAGTGAGGCGGGGACAGATACGCAGTATTTT
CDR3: CASSEAGTDTQYF

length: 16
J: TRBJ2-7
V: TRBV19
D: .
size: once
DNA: TGTGCCAGTAGCCTGATGGTTGGGGACATGGGTTACGAGCAGTACTTC
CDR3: CASSLMVGDMGYEQYF

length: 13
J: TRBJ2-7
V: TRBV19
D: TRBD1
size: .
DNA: TGTGCCAGTAGTACGACAGGGACCTACGAGCAGTACTTC
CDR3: CASSTTGTYEQYF

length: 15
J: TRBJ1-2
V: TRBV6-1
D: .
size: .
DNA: TGTGCCAGCAGACCGGCCTTGGGAGAGAACTATGGCTACACCTTC
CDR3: CASRPALGENYGYTF

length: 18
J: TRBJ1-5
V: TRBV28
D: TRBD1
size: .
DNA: TGTGCCAGCAGCCTCGGACAGGGGACGATGGAGAGCAATCAGCCCCAGCATTTT
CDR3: CASSLGQGTMESNQPQHF

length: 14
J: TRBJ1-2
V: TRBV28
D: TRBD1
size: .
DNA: TGTGCCAGCAGTTTACCCCCAGGGGGCCGGGGCTACACCTTC
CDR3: CASSLPPGGRGYTF

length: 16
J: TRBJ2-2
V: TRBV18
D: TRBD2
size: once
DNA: TGTGCCAGCTCACCACTCCTAGCGGGAAAAACCGGGGAGCTGTTTTTT
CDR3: CASSPLLAGKTGELFF

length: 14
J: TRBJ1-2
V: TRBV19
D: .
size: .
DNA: TGTGCCAGTAGGGTGGAGGGGACTAACTATGGCTACACCTTC
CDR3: CASRVEGTNYGYTF

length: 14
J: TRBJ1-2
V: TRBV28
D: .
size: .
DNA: TGTGCCAGCAGTTTAGCCTACTTGAACTATGGCTACACCTTC
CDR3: CASSLAYLNYGYTF